This T cell receptor (beta chain) was captured in a study of T cell repertoires in cytomegalovirus infection. TCRdb processed the reads anew with MiXCR; each CDR3 protein has one entry. The sample has hundreds of thousands of distinct CDR3 sequences, roughly 24% seen once. Study-wide results and caveats: There were carriers of CMV plus the relevant HLA, and cumulative public TCR beta family frequency identified them.

This clonotype was counted only a few times. The antigen remains unidentified. Trimming took 5 bases from V and 2 from J, leaving 15 bases between them. Germline V gene sequence: CDR1 SEHNR, CDR2 FQNEAQ (reference sequence). The CDR3 contains 15 residues. Sequenced: CD8+ T cells from PBMCs. This chain uses TRBV7-9 with TRBJ2-5; D gene uncertain. The TCR was taken from a human donor in good health (CMV status not recorded). Some clones in this sample may be carry-over from other donors' samples. The DNA of the CDR3 is TGTGCCAGCAGCCCCGACGGGTTCCCTCAAGAGACCCAGTACTTC. Translating gives CASSPDGFPQETQYF.